A single T cell receptor (beta chain) is shown here with its context. Its antigen is unidentified. With the read ending 3 residues before the CDR3 end, the germline J gene is used to fill in that end. This entry belongs to a study of T cells in women clearing cervical HPV infection. Study context: Cases were women with histologically confirmed HPV16-related CIN3 or worse, including a couple of invasive cancers. For cases, blood was sampled a median around 150 days after lesion detection, interquartile range roughly 80 to 230 days.

General study points: Unknown T-cell numbers per sample may underlie the richness differences.

This CDR3 is built from 14 residues. V was cut by 4 bases and J by 2 bases, with 11 bases left in between. Germline assignment: CDR1 LNHDA and CDR2 SQIVND (reference sequence). Produced via immunoSEQ multiplex PCR; TCRdb's table is partial and in-frame only. This sample's table reports more than 30,000 clones. The sample consisted of blood buffy coat. This chain links TRBV19 with TRBJ1-2; TRBD1 might be the D (5 bases). The sequence was collected from a woman between 18 and 69 years old with a cervical HPV16 infection that either progressed to CIN3+ or cleared (not recorded which). Incomplete CDR3 DNA: TGTGCCAGTAGTACAGGGCCCTGGAACTATGGC. This gives the protein CASSTGPWNYG. The CDR3 as a whole reads CASSTGPWNYGYTF.